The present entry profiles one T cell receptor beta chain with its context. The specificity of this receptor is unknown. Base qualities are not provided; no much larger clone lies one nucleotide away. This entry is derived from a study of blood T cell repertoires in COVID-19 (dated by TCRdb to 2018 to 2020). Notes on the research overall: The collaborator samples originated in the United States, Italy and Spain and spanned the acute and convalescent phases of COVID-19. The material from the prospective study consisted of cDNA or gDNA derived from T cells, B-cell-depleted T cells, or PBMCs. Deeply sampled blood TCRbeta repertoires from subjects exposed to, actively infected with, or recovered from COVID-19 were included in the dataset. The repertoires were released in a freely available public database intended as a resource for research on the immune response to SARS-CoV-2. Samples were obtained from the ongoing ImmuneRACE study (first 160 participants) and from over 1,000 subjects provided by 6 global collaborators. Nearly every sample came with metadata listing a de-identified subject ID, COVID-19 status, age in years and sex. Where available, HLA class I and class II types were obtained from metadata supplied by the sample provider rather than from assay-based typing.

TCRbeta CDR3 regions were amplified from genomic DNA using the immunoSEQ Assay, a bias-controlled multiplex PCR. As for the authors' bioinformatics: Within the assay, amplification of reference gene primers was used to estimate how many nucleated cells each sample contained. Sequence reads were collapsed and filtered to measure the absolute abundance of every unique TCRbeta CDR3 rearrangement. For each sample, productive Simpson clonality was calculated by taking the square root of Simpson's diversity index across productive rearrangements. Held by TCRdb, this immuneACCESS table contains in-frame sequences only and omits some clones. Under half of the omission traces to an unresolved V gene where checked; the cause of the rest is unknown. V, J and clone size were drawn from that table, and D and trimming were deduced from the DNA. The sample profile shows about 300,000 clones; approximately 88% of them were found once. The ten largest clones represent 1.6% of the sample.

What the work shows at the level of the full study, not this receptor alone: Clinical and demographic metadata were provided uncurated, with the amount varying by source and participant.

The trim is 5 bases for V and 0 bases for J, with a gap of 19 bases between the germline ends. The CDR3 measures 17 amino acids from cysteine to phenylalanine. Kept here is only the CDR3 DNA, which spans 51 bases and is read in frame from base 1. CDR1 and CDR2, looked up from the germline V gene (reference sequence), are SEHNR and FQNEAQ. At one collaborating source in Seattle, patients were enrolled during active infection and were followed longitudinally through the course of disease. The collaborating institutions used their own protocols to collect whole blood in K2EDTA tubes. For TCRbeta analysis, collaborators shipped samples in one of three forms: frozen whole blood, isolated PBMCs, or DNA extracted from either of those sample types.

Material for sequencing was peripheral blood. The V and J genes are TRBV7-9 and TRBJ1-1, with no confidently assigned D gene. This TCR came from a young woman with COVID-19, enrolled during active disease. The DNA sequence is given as TGTGCCAGCAGCGCGGGGTGGAGGAGGGCTATGAACACTGAAGCTTTCTTT. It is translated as CASSAGWRRAMNTEAFF.